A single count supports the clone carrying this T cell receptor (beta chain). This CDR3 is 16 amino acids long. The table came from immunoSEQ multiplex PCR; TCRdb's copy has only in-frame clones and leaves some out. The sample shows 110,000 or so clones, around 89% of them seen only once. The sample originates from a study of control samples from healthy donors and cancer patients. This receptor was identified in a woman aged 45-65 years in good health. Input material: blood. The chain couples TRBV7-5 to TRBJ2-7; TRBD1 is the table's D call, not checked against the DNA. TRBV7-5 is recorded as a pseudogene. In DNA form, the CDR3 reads TGTGCCAGAAGCTTAGGGTGCGGTCAGGGGAGCAACGAGCAGTACTTC. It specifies CARSLGCGQGSNEQYF.